Following are 5 T cell receptor beta chains from one sample sequenced in a study of identical twins. TCRdb processed the 5' RACE reads anew with MiXCR; each CDR3 protein has one entry. This sample carries 200,000 to 250,000 distinct CDR3 sequences, about an eighth of them seen once, and the ten largest clones take approximately 4%. The same specimen was also included in a second study, on yellow fever vaccine responses in identical twins.

Material for sequencing was memory (CD45RO+) T cells sorted from blood. Receptors originate from a woman under 30 in good health.

This chain connects TRBV6-1 to TRBJ2-3; 16 bases line up with TRBD2. Germline lookup yields CDR1 MNHNS and CDR2 SASEGT. This CDR3 contains 17 residues. V was clipped by 6 bases and J by 4 bases; unmatched bases: 7. The DNA of the CDR3 is TGTGCCAGCAGGAGATCGGGACTAGCGGGAGGGGCAGATACGCAGTATTTT. This codes for CASRRSGLAGGADTQYF.

This sequence joins TRBV28 and TRBJ2-7; 13 bases align to TRBD2. Germline V CDR1 and CDR2: MDHEN, SYDVKM. V lost 5 bases and J lost 2; bases outside the gene matches: 9. The CDR3 consists of 17 residues. The CDR3 nucleotides read TGTGCCAGCAGTCCCCTAGGGACTAGCGGGGCCGCCTACGAGCAGTACTTC. It is translated as CASSPLGTSGAAYEQYF.

This clonotype was counted ten times or more. The chain links TRBV12-3 or TRBV12-4 to TRBJ1-1, with D possibly matching TRBD1 (5 bases). With 5 bases removed from V and 6 bases from J, the gap between germline ends came to 13 bases. The CDR3 spans 13 residues. The CDR3 protein is CASSVTWGSEAFF. The CDR3 DNA follows: TGTGCCAGCAGTGTTACATGGGGGTCTGAAGCTTTCTTT.

This clonotype turned up a few times. The chain uses TRBV13 and TRBJ2-1, with unresolved D. Trimming shortened V by 1 base and J by 7 bases, and 17 bases separated the two germline ends. The CDR3 consists of 16 residues. The germline V gene encodes CDR1 PRHDT and CDR2 FYEKMQ (reference sequence). Written as DNA, the CDR3 is TGTGCCAGCAGCTTAGCTGGGAACGGCGGAAAAAATGAGCAGTTCTTC. It encodes CASSLAGNGGKNEQFF.

The sample holds a few counts of this clonotype. This chain connects TRBV4-3 to TRBJ2-5; D gene uncertain. Trimming removed 4 bases from V and 1 base from J, with 13 bases in between. Looked up from germline, CDR1 is LGHNA and CDR2 is YSLEER. The CDR3 is 15 residues long. The CDR3 protein is CASSLPGPLQETQYF. Here the CDR3 DNA reads TGCGCCAGCAGCCTCCCGGGCCCGCTCCAAGAGACCCAGTACTTC.